A single sample is the source of the 10 T cell receptor beta chains below, sequenced in a study of T cell responses to AZD1222 COVID-19 vaccine. Measured with immunoSEQ multiplex PCR; TCRdb has only the in-frame clones, and not every one. The repertoire holds some 30,000 clones, about nine tenths seen once, with roughly 11% in the top ten. The specimen comprised peripheral blood, sampled 28 days after the second AZD1222 dose. The source of these receptors is an adult who received the AZD1222 COVID-19 vaccine.

The genes are TRBV19 and TRBJ1-5; D remains unclear. Trimming pared 1 base from V and 2 bases from J, leaving 9 bases between. The CDR3 consists of 15 residues. Germline-derived CDR1 and CDR2 are LNHDA and SQIVND (reference sequence). CDR3 protein: CASSIAQGRNQPQHF. CDR3 nucleotide sequence: TGTGCCAGTAGTATAGCCCAAGGGCGCAATCAGCCCCAGCATTTT.

This chain connects TRBV5-1 to TRBJ2-7; TRBD2 agrees at 7 bases. The CDR3 length is 13 residues. V gave up 7 bases and J gave up 1 base; unmatched junction bases: 5. From germline, CDR1 is SGHRS and CDR2 YFSETQ. The CDR3 nucleotides read TGCGCCAGCGGACTAGGAGCGTCCTACGAGCAGTACTTC. It is translated as CASGLGASYEQYF.

V gene TRBV18 combines with J gene TRBJ1-5; a weak D match, TRBD1 (5 bases). CDR3 length equals 13 residues. V gave up 4 bases and J gave up 7 bases, with 11 bases separating them. In germline, CDR1 is KGHSH, CDR2 LQKENI. The CDR3 spells CASSQGSRQPQHF. In DNA form, the CDR3 reads TGTGCCAGCTCACAGGGGTCGCGACAGCCCCAGCATTTT.

The chain couples TRBV6-5 to TRBJ1-5; the D is unclear. The CDR3 contains 15 residues. Deletions cut 7 bases from V and 4 bases from J, with 17 bases between. From germline, CDR1 is MNHEY and CDR2 SVGAGI. CDR3 bases: TGTGCCAGCAAACTCGACGGGAGTATGAATCAGCCCCAGCATTTT. Its protein product is CASKLDGSMNQPQHF.

This clone was observed a single time. The chain links TRBV2 to TRBJ1-2; 11 bases line up with TRBD1. The length of the CDR3 is 15 residues. Germline CDR1 reads SNHLY; CDR2 reads FYNNEI. The trim removed 6 bases at V and 4 bases at J, leaving 7 bases unmatched. CDR3 in amino acids: CASSKGTGGSYGYTF. DNA for the CDR3: TGTGCCAGCAGCAAAGGGACAGGGGGGAGCTATGGCTACACCTTC.

The chain joins TRBV7-2 to TRBJ2-7; TRBD1 agrees at 9 bases. Germline CDR1 SGHTA, CDR2 FQGNSA. This CDR3 is 14 amino acids long. With V trimmed by 3 bases and J by 5 bases, 5 bases remained unmatched. CDR3 bases: TGTGCCAGCAGCTTGGACAGGGGAATGAACGAGCAGTACTTC. Translated, it gives CASSLDRGMNEQYF.

The chain carries TRBV19 and TRBJ2-7, with 10 bases matching TRBD1. Germline-derived CDR1 and CDR2 are LNHDA and SQIVND (reference sequence). The CDR3 has 14 residues. Germline trimming cut 4 bases from V and 7 bases from J; bases unmatched to any gene: 7. CDR3: CASSTAPGQGEQYF. CDR3 bases: TGTGCCAGTAGTACGGCCCCGGGACAGGGGGAGCAGTACTTC.

The V gene is TRBV7-9, the J gene TRBJ1-2, with 7 positions matching TRBD1. From germline, CDR1 is SEHNR and CDR2 FQNEAQ (reference sequence). J lost 6 bases, V lost 4 bases, and 2 bases had no gene match. CDR3 length: 12 amino acids. CDR3 nucleotide sequence: TGTGCCAGCAGCTACGGGACAGATGGCTACACCTTC. Its translation: CASSYGTDGYTF.

This rearrangement joins TRBV24-1 to TRBJ2-3; D is unresolved. The CDR3 covers 13 residues. Germline CDR1 is KGHDR and CDR2 is SFDVKD. Trimming pared 1 base from V and 5 bases from J, leaving 6 bases between. CDR3 DNA: TGTGCCACCAGTGATTTAGCGAAAGATACGCAGTATTTT. This gives the protein CATSDLAKDTQYF.

The chain employs TRBV6-5 and TRBJ1-2; 7 nucleotides align to TRBD1. The CDR3 extends over 12 amino acids. V gave up 7 bases and J gave up 6 bases; unmatched junction bases: 5. Germline loops: CDR1 MNHEY, CDR2 SVGAGI. The CDR3 here is CASTTGYHGYTF. The CDR3, as DNA: TGTGCCAGCACGACAGGGTACCATGGCTACACCTTC.